Listed below are T cell receptor beta chains from one sample, sequenced in a study of Ad26.COV2.S vaccination and SARS-CoV-2 variants. TCRdb keeps only in-frame clones here, not all; method: immunoSEQ multiplex PCR. The sample has 180,000 or so clones; roughly 87% are singletons. Material: peripheral blood, obtained after recovery from COVID-19. The receptors were sampled from a human donor who had recovered from COVID-19. Each CDR3 is given with its conserved first and last residue. D genes are given only for firm matches. Clone size is shown for a subset of rows, as once, few, many or a class of expanded clone.

NA	TRBV7-3	TRBD2	TRBJ2-1	CASSYGTSGSNEQFF	TGTGCCAGCAGCTACGGGACTAGCGGGTCCAATGAGCAGTTCTTC
NA	TRBV3-1/TRBV3-2	NA	TRBJ1-1	CASSRGAGTAFF	TGTGCCAGCAGTCGAGGGGCAGGGACGGCTTTCTTT
NA	TRBV29-1	NA	TRBJ1-1	CSVMERGWNTEAFF	TGCAGCGTCATGGAGAGGGGTTGGAACACTGAAGCTTTCTTT
few	TRBV28	NA	TRBJ1-1	CASSLTGTRGAFF	TGTGCCAGCAGTTTAACCGGGACCAGGGGAGCTTTCTTT
few	TRBV24-1	TRBD1	TRBJ1-2	CATRGQGQYAGYTF	TGTGCCACCAGGGGACAGGGGCAGTACGCTGGCTACACCTTC
NA	TRBV6-5	NA	TRBJ1-1	CASSPGENTEAFF	TGTGCCAGCAGCCCAGGGGAGAACACTGAAGCTTTCTTT
NA	TRBV6-6	TRBD1	TRBJ1-1	CASSARDSFTEAFF	TGTGCCAGCAGTGCCCGGGACAGCTTCACTGAAGCTTTCTTT
NA	TRBV18	NA	TRBJ2-3	CASSTTEPGRGTDTQYF	TGTGCCAGCTCAACAACCGAACCGGGACGGGGCACAGATACGCAGTATTTT
NA	TRBV5-1	TRBD2	TRBJ2-1	CASSSLAGVNNEQFF	TGCGCCAGCAGCTCCTTAGCGGGGGTCAACAATGAGCAGTTCTTC
NA	TRBV11-2	TRBD1	TRBJ1-1	CASSLGDRGAEAFF	TGTGCCAGCAGCTTAGGGGACAGGGGGGCTGAAGCTTTCTTT
NA	TRBV2	NA	TRBJ1-4	CASSEGQGYEKLFF	TGTGCCAGCAGTGAAGGGCAGGGGTATGAAAAACTGTTTTTT
NA	TRBV9	NA	TRBJ2-2	CASSLPTGPANTGELFF	TGTGCCAGCAGCCTCCCGACAGGACCCGCGAACACCGGGGAGCTGTTTTTT
NA	TRBV4-1	NA	TRBJ1-1	CASSPEGTRWFTEAFF	TGCGCCAGCAGCCCAGAGGGCACTCGGTGGTTCACTGAAGCTTTCTTT
NA	TRBV4-1	TRBD1	TRBJ2-2	CASSQEGQSNTGELFF	TGCGCCAGCAGTCAAGAGGGACAGTCGAACACCGGGGAGCTGTTTTTT
NA	TRBV2	NA	TRBJ2-7	CASSEDGNYEQYF	TGTGCCAGCAGCGAGGACGGAAACTACGAGCAGTACTTC
NA	TRBV7-7	TRBD1	TRBJ1-4	CASSQSTGRNEKLFF	TGTGCTAGCAGCCAATCGACAGGGAGGAATGAAAAACTGTTTTTT
NA	TRBV12-3/TRBV12-4	NA	TRBJ2-5	CASWGDQYF	TGTGCCAGTTGGGGGGACCAGTACTTC
NA	TRBV2	TRBD1	TRBJ1-2	CASSDRGRGGYTF	TGTGCCAGCAGTGACAGGGGGCGCGGAGGCTACACCTTC
NA	TRBV7-2	TRBD2	TRBJ2-3	CASSFLPGRGTDTQYF	TGTGCCAGCAGCTTTCTCCCAGGGAGGGGCACAGATACGCAGTATTTT
NA	TRBV6-5	NA	TRBJ2-1	CASISSGPYEQFF	TGTGCCAGCATCTCCAGCGGGCCATATGAGCAGTTCTTC
few	TRBV11-3	TRBD2	TRBJ2-2	CANPRTSGRAGSGELFF	TGTGCCAACCCTCGGACTAGCGGGAGGGCTGGCTCCGGGGAGCTGTTTTTT
NA	TRBV11-3	NA	TRBJ2-7	CASSLERGYEQYF	TGTGCCAGCAGCTTAGAACGGGGCTACGAGCAGTACTTC
NA	TRBV3-1/TRBV3-2	NA	TRBJ2-5	CASSQSRDPQETQYF	TGTGCCAGCAGCCAATCAAGGGACCCTCAAGAGACCCAGTACTTC
few	TRBV29-1	TRBD2	TRBJ2-5	CSVVSGGRADF	TGCAGCGTTGTTTCGGGCGGGAGGGCCGACTTC
NA	TRBV7-2	TRBD1	TRBJ2-7	CASSLEQGLHYEQYF	TGTGCCAGCAGCTTAGAACAGGGGCTACACTACGAGCAGTACTTC
once	TRBV5-1	TRBD2	TRBJ2-1	CASSVRAGVQAGEQFF	TGCGCCAGCAGCGTCCGAGCGGGGGTCCAGGCGGGGGAGCAGTTCTTC
NA	TRBV28	TRBD1	TRBJ1-1	CASTTQGRAFF	TGTGCCAGCACCACACAGGGGAGAGCTTTCTTT
NA	TRBV7-2	NA	TRBJ2-5	CASSLAQETRRTQYF	TGTGCCAGCAGCTTAGCGCAAGAGACCCGTCGGACCCAGTACTTC
once	TRBV7-9	NA	TRBJ2-2	CASSPNHGNTGELFF	TGTGCCAGCAGCCCGAATCATGGGAACACCGGGGAGCTGTTTTTT
NA	TRBV6-5	TRBD1	TRBJ1-4	CASSSDRGREKLFF	TGTGCCAGCAGTTCCGACAGGGGGCGCGAAAAACTGTTTTTT